The 19 T cell receptor beta chains given below trace back to one sample, sequenced in a study of T cells in Graves' hyperthyroidism and ophthalmopathy. RNA transcripts yielded amplified TCR beta CDR3 regions. When the TCR CDR3 underwent first-round RT-PCR, the HTBI primer set was used. In TCRdb, the multiplex PCR reads were re-called with MiXCR into one record per CDR3 protein. The table records about 260,000 distinct CDR3 sequences, less than 30% of them present only once. The sequenced sample consisted of blood. Receptors originate from a man aged 40-49 years with Graves' hyperthyroidism that later progressed to Graves' ophthalmopathy.

This clonotype was seen many times. The genes are TRBV30 and TRBJ2-2; 10 positions match TRBD2. The CDR3 spans 15 residues. The V gene end was trimmed by 0 bases and the J gene end by 7 bases; junction bases not matched to a gene: 5. Germline lookup yields CDR1 GTSNPN and CDR2 SVGIG (reference sequence). CDR3 DNA sequence: TGTGCCTGGAGTGTACTAGCGGGGCGGAACGGGGAGCTGTTTTTT. This sequence encodes CAWSVLAGRNGELFF.

The chain joins TRBV6-2 or TRBV6-3 to TRBJ1-5; 8 bases fit TRBD1. The V and J ends lost 6 bases and 3 bases, in that order; junction bases with no gene match: 7. The CDR3 covers 15 residues. Germline assignment: CDR1 MNHEY and CDR2 SVGEGT. DNA of the CDR3: TGTGCCAGCAGGACCGGGACAGGTCTCAATCAGCCCCAGCATTTT. This sequence encodes CASRTGTGLNQPQHF.

Many counts were recorded for this clonotype. The chain is built from TRBV2 and TRBJ2-7; D is ambiguous. Trimming left V 2 bases short and J 6 bases short, with 5 bases between. Germline CDR1 SNHLY, CDR2 FYNNEI. The CDR3 covers 11 residues. CDR3 nucleotide sequence: TGTGCCAGCAGTGAATACCGCGAGCAGTACTTC. It yields the protein CASSEYREQYF.

The table lists this clonotype with many counts. This chain links TRBV7-8 with TRBJ1-5, with D perhaps TRBD1 (6 bases). This CDR3 comprises 17 residues. Germline V gene lookup returns CDR1 SGHVS and CDR2 FQNEAQ. Trimming removed 5 bases from V and 0 bases from J, with 17 bases in between. The CDR3 sequence is CASSLLTDSHSNQPQHF. CDR3 coding DNA: TGTGCCAGCAGCCTCCTTACGGACAGCCATAGCAATCAGCCCCAGCATTTT.

The chain couples TRBV5-1 to TRBJ2-5, with 8 nucleotides matching TRBD2. Germline V gives CDR1 SGHRS, CDR2 YFSETQ. CDR3 length: 15 residues. The V gene end was trimmed by 0 bases and the J gene end by 4 bases; junction bases not matched to a gene: 5. The CDR3 nucleotides are TGCGCCAGCAGCTTGGCCCCGGGGGGGGCAGAGACCCAGTACTTC. Its translation is CASSLAPGGAETQYF.

Ten or more counts support this clonotype. The chain joins TRBV29-1 to TRBJ2-4; D might be TRBD2 (6 bases). The CDR3 is 14 amino acids. CDR1 and CDR2 (germline): SQVTM, ANQGSEA. V lost 7 bases and J 0 bases, leaving 13 bases between the germline ends. This chain's CDR3 is CSASSGGAKNIQYF. CDR3 nucleotide sequence: TGCAGCGCCTCCTCCGGGGGAGCCAAAAACATTCAGTACTTC.

In this sample, this clonotype turned up many times. J is TRBJ1-5 and V is TRBV6-1, with D unclear. The CDR3 runs 12 residues. The ends were cut back, 7 bases at V and 2 bases at J, with 6 bases in the middle. Germline values: CDR1 MNHNS, CDR2 SASEGT. CDR3 coding DNA: TGTGCCAGCACCGAGGGCAATCAGCCCCAGCATTTT. This sequence encodes CASTEGNQPQHF.

The gene calls are TRBV7-4 and TRBJ2-5, with D perhaps matching TRBD1 or TRBD2 (5 bases each). Germline V gives CDR1 SGHVT, CDR2 SQSDAQ. CDR3 length: 16 amino acids. V dropped 3 bases and J dropped 5 bases, with 19 bases sitting between them. CDR3 coding DNA: TGTGCCAGCAGCTTCGAGGGGCCCCCAAATCGGGAGACCCAGTACTTC. Its protein is CASSFEGPPNRETQYF.

The V gene is TRBV2, the J gene TRBJ1-1; maybe TRBD1 (5 bases). Trimming removed 6 bases from V and 5 bases from J, with 10 bases in between. This CDR3 is 12 amino acids long. Germline V gives CDR1 SNHLY, CDR2 FYNNEI. The CDR3 coding sequence is TGTGCCAGCAGAGACCAGGGAACTGAAGCTTTCTTT. Translation gives CASRDQGTEAFF. The entire variable domain, with the rest obtained from reference TRBV2 and TRBJ1-1, is as follows: EPEVTQTPSHQVTQMGQEVILRCVPISNHLYFYWYRQILGQKVEFLVSFYNNEISEKSEIFDDQFSVERPDGSNFTLKIRSTKLEDSAMYFCASRDQGTEAFFGQGTRLTVV.

J is TRBJ1-5 and V is TRBV6-2 or TRBV6-3, with no clear D. Per germline, CDR1 MNHEY and CDR2 SVGEGT. Trimming cost V 1 base and J 1 base, with 8 bases left between them. This CDR3 contains 15 residues. CDR3 sequence (DNA): TGTGCCAGCAGTTACTATGGCCAGAGCAATCAGCCCCAGCATTTT. Its protein product is CASSYYGQSNQPQHF.

In DNA form, the CDR3 reads TGTGCCAGCTCACGACGGGGGTTGGGGACCCAGTACTTC. Encoded protein: CASSRRGLGTQYF. The chain joins TRBV6-1 to TRBJ2-5; a weak D match, TRBD2 (6 bases). Germline V gene lookup returns CDR1 MNHNS and CDR2 SASEGT. The ends were cut back, 8 bases at V and 7 bases at J, with 17 bases in the middle. The CDR3 runs to 13 residues.

This clonotype has ten or more counts. V usage is TRBV6-5 and J usage is TRBJ1-2; D is unresolved. CDR3 length equals 15 residues. Trimming took off 5 bases at V and 5 bases at J, with 18 bases between the two ends. Germline V gives CDR1 MNHEY, CDR2 SVGAGI. Written as DNA, the CDR3 is TGTGCCAGCAGTCCTGACGGCCGGCGCCTTTATGGCTACACCTTC. This translates into CASSPDGRRLYGYTF.

This clonotype showed up many times. The chain couples TRBV19 to TRBJ1-1; D remains ambiguous. Trimming shortened V by 5 bases and J by 0 bases, and 10 bases separated the two germline ends. The germline gives CDR1 LNHDA, CDR2 SQIVND (reference sequence). The CDR3 is 14 amino acids. CDR3 sequence reads: CASSPGFMNTEAFF. The CDR3 DNA is TGTGCCAGTAGTCCGGGGTTCATGAACACTGAAGCTTTCTTT.

This clonotype was seen many times. The chain has TRBV12-3 or TRBV12-4 and TRBJ2-4; D gene unclear. Trimming removed 6 bases at V and 6 bases at J, with 15 bases between. CDR3 length: 14 residues. The CDR3 DNA reads TGTGCCAGCAGCCCTTCGCATCCCCCAAACATTCAGTACTTC. This encodes CASSPSHPPNIQYF.

This clonotype was seen ten or more times. This chain connects TRBV20-1 to TRBJ2-7, with D maybe TRBD1 (5 bases). Germline V CDR1 and CDR2: DFQATT, SNEGSKA (reference sequence). Trimming left V 1 base short and J 4 bases short, with 8 bases between. CDR3 size: 12 residues. The DNA for the CDR3 is TGCAGTGCTAGAGGGACAAGTTACGAGCAGTACTTC. This sequence encodes CSARGTSYEQYF.

This chain connects TRBV11-1 to TRBJ2-7, with 7 nucleotides matching TRBD2. After removal of 5 bases from V and 2 bases from J, the junction contained 12 bases not matched to a gene. The length of the CDR3 is 16 residues. CDR1 and CDR2 from the germline V gene are SGHAT and FQDESV (reference sequence). In DNA form, the CDR3 reads TGTGCCAGCAGCCGGGGTCCCCGGGAGGAAACCTACGAGCAGTACTTC. It yields the protein CASSRGPREETYEQYF.

This clonotype was seen once. The gene calls are TRBV6-1 and TRBJ2-5; 7 bases agree with TRBD2. Germline V CDR1 and CDR2: MNHNS, SASEGT. J lost 0 bases, V lost 10 bases, and 8 bases had no gene match. The CDR3 length is 14 residues. Here the CDR3 DNA reads TGTGCCACCAGAGGGCGGGGGTACCAAGAGACCCAGTACTTC. Protein: CATRGRGYQETQYF.

This clonotype was counted many times. This chain connects TRBV20-1 to TRBJ1-5; D not resolved. This CDR3 has 13 amino acids. The germline V gene has CDR1 DFQATT and CDR2 SNEGSKA (reference sequence). V was cut by 0 bases and J by 5 bases, with 8 bases left in between. The CDR3 nucleotides are TGCAGTGCTAGAGATCGCCGGGATCAGCCCCAGCATTTT. Translation gives CSARDRRDQPQHF.

This clonotype came up a few times. The chain recombines TRBV30 with TRBJ1-1; unclear D gene. The CDR3 extends over 13 amino acids. V lost 2 bases, J lost 5 bases, and 12 bases lay in between. Looked up from germline, CDR1 is GTSNPN and CDR2 is SVGIG (reference sequence). The CDR3 spells CAWSPNVRTEAFF. The CDR3 DNA is TGTGCCTGGAGTCCTAACGTGAGAACTGAAGCTTTCTTT.